This entry features one T cell receptor beta chain sequence. This clone showed up just once. This receptor's antigen is unknown. No clone much larger than this one lies a single base away; base qualities are absent. The immunoSEQ Assay, a bias-controlled multiplex PCR, was used to amplify TCRbeta CDR3 regions from genomic DNA. Processing in the source paper ran as follows. Within the assay, amplification of reference gene primers was used to estimate how many nucleated cells each sample contained. To quantify the absolute abundance of each unique TCRbeta CDR3 rearrangement, sequence reads were collapsed and filtered. For each sample, productive Simpson clonality was calculated as the square root of Simpson's diversity index across productive rearrangements. The table comes from immuneACCESS by way of TCRdb, which keeps in-frame sequences with V and J called. Part of the clones is missing from these tables; in studies checked, under half for an unresolved V gene and the rest for unknown reasons. That table gives V, J and clone size, and the DNA gave D and trimming. The sample profile shows 350,000 to 450,000 clones; approximately 89% of them were found once. The ten largest account for under 2% of the sample.

The data originate from a study of blood T cell repertoires in COVID-19 (TCRdb year 2020). With respect to the entire study: Samples covering the acute and convalescent phases of COVID-19 were provided by collaborators in the United States, Italy and Spain. A de-identified subject ID, COVID-19 status, age in years and sex were almost always included in the sample metadata. The repertoires were made available in a free public database intended to serve as a resource for research on the immune response to SARS-CoV-2. The samples were drawn from two sources: the first 160 participants of the ongoing ImmuneRACE study, and 950 to 1,500 subjects contributed by 6 global collaborators. HLA class I and class II types, where available, came from metadata supplied by the sample provider rather than from assay-based typing. Subjects who had been exposed to COVID-19, were actively infected with it, or had recovered from it provided the deeply sampled blood TCRbeta repertoires that made up the dataset. The prospective study material was composed of cDNA or gDNA derived from T cells, B-cell-depleted T cells, or PBMCs. Summary of the overall study and its limitations: The amount of clinical and demographic metadata varied by source and participant and was provided uncurated.

One collaborating source in Seattle enrolled patients during active infection and followed them longitudinally through the course of disease. The collaborating institutions used their own protocols to collect whole blood in K2EDTA tubes. For TCRbeta analysis, collaborator samples were shipped as frozen whole blood, as isolated PBMCs, or as DNA extracted from either sample type. Taken from cysteine to phenylalanine, the CDR3 has 14 residues. Solely the CDR3 DNA is kept, with 42 bases framed from the first base. V loses 5 bases, J loses 7 bases, and the germline ends lie 15 bases apart. The germline V gene encodes CDR1 SEHNR and CDR2 FQNEAQ (reference sequence).

Specimen: peripheral blood. This receptor was obtained from a woman aged 40-49 years with COVID-19, enrolled during active disease. The sequence is built from TRBV7-9 and TRBJ1-5; the D region possibly corresponds to TRBD1 (5 bases align). The CDR3 corresponds to CASSPRAGGQPQHF. The DNA sequence reads TGTGCCAGCAGCCCCAGGGCAGGAGGGCAGCCCCAGCATTTT.